Below are 23 T cell receptor beta chains sequenced from a single sample in a study of metastatic and nonmetastatic thyroid tumors. TCRdb re-called the PCR reads via MiXCR. The sample gives 34,000 or so clones, roughly a fifth of which show up once; 8% is in the top ten. Patients underwent thyroid surgery, and none had received any treatment before it. The sequencing input was blood. Receptors were obtained from a female donor with papillary thyroid cancer or a benign thyroid nodule (not recorded which). Some clones in this sample may be carry-over from other donors' samples.

This clone was seen repeatedly, ten times or more. The chain uses TRBV28 and TRBJ1-3, with unresolved D. Trimming took 2 bases from V and 3 from J, leaving 8 bases between them. Per the germline V gene, CDR1 is MDHEN and CDR2 is SYDVKM. This CDR3 spans 14 amino acids. The CDR3 here is CASSLETHGNTIYF. CDR3 coding DNA: TGTGCCAGCAGTTTAGAGACACATGGAAACACCATATATTTT.

This clone was seen at least ten times. The chain recombines TRBV29-1 with TRBJ2-4; a possible D gene is TRBD1 (6 bases). With 1 base removed from V and 7 bases from J, the gap between germline ends came to 8 bases. The CDR3 covers 12 residues. The germline gives CDR1 SQVTM, CDR2 ANQGSEA. CDR3 residues: CSVEGRGNIQYF. The CDR3 nucleotides are TGCAGCGTTGAAGGTAGGGGGAACATTCAGTACTTC.

In its sample, this clone was seen many times. This chain uses TRBV11-3 with TRBJ1-1, with 8 bases identical to TRBD1. The germline V gene encodes CDR1 SGHNT and CDR2 YENEEA. The CDR3 has 14 amino acids. The V segment lost 5 bases and the J segment 4 bases; nucleotides outside the gene matches: 6. This chain's CDR3 is CASSLTGDLTEAFF. The DNA for the CDR3 is TGTGCCAGCAGCCTGACAGGGGATCTCACTGAAGCTTTCTTT.

This clone was seen ten or more times. The same CDR3 arises from other DNA sequences in this sample as well. This chain uses TRBV5-1 with TRBJ2-1, with D unclear. This CDR3 comprises 15 residues. V was pared by 2 bases and J by 1 base, with 10 bases between. CDR1 and CDR2 (germline): SGHRS, YFSETQ. In DNA form, the CDR3 reads TGCGCCAGCAGCTTAGAAACGGCATCCTACAATGAGCAGTTCTTC. Protein: CASSLETASYNEQFF.

The chain is built from TRBV5-1 and TRBJ2-5; 11 nucleotides align to TRBD2. Germline values: CDR1 SGHRS, CDR2 YFSETQ. Trimming cost V 4 bases and J 5 bases; bases outside gene matches: 13. This CDR3 has 17 residues. This CDR3 reads CASSPQVAGGPGETQYF. CDR3 DNA sequence: TGCGCCAGCAGCCCCCAGGTAGCGGGAGGGCCGGGGGAGACCCAGTACTTC.

This clone was seen many times. The chain recombines TRBV29-1 with TRBJ2-3; D gene ambiguous. V lost 7 bases to trimming and J lost 10 bases, with 18 bases between them. Germline V gene sequence: CDR1 SQVTM, CDR2 ANQGSEA. This CDR3 is built from 12 residues. Here the CDR3 DNA reads TGCAGCGCGGGTCCATATCAACGGTCGCAGTATTTT. It encodes CSAGPYQRSQYF.

The rearrangement links TRBV30 to TRBJ1-4; D is perhaps TRBD1 (5 bases). From germline, CDR1 is GTSNPN and CDR2 SVGIG (reference sequence). This CDR3 spans 14 amino acids. V was trimmed by 0 bases and J by 4 bases, leaving 9 bases between them. The CDR3, as DNA: TGTGCCTGGAGTGTAGACAGTGTTAATGAAAAACTGTTTTTT. Protein: CAWSVDSVNEKLFF.

By frequency in the sample, this clone is medium-sized. This chain uses TRBV20-1 with TRBJ1-5; D gene unclear. CDR1 and CDR2 (germline): DFQATT, SNEGSKA (reference sequence). Trimming pared 2 bases from V and 2 bases from J, leaving 10 bases between. The CDR3 totals 14 residues. CDR3 sequence: CSARNPEGNQPQHF. The DNA of the CDR3 is TGCAGTGCTAGAAACCCGGAGGGCAATCAGCCCCAGCATTTT.

This clone appeared many times. The chain is built from TRBV5-5 and TRBJ2-7; 9 bases agree with TRBD2. Germline V CDR1 and CDR2: SGHKS, YYEKEE (reference sequence). The trim removed 2 bases at V and 4 bases at J, leaving 4 bases unmatched. CDR3 length: 14 amino acids. The CDR3: CASSFRGRDYEQYF. In nucleotides, the CDR3 is TGTGCCAGCAGCTTCCGCGGGAGGGATTACGAGCAGTACTTC.

This clone occurred many times. V and J are TRBV3-1 and TRBJ2-3; TRBD1 is a possible D gene (6 bases). The CDR3 is made up of 15 amino acids. Germline CDR1 reads LGHDT; CDR2 reads YNNKEL (reference sequence). Trimming removed 2 bases from V and 2 bases from J, with 11 bases in between. In nucleotides, the CDR3 is TGTGCCAGCAGCCAACCTCTGGGACACACAGATACGCAGTATTTT. This translates into CASSQPLGHTDTQYF.

This clone has ten or more counts. A read error is possible here, since a much larger clone lies one base away. Other nucleotide sequences in the sample specify the same CDR3. The gene calls are TRBV6-1 and TRBJ2-2, with D possibly TRBD2 on 5 matching bases. The CDR3 is 14 residues long. Germline V gene data show CDR1 as MNHNS and CDR2 as SASEGT. Here the CDR3 DNA reads TGTGCCAGCTCACCTTCCTCGGTTACCGGGGAGCTGTTTTTC. This encodes CASSPSSVTGELFF.

This chain links TRBV7-8 with TRBJ2-1; D is undetermined. CDR3 length: 16 amino acids. V gave up 1 base and J gave up 6 bases, with 16 bases separating them. Germline V lookup: CDR1 SGHVS, CDR2 FQNEAQ. DNA of the CDR3: TGTGCCAGCAGCTTAGTGCCCGGACGGCCCGTCAATGAGCAGTTCTTC. Amino acid sequence: CASSLVPGRPVNEQFF.

J is TRBJ2-1 and V is TRBV6-1; a possible D gene is TRBD2 (6 bases). CDR3 length equals 14 residues. Trimming cost V 6 bases and J 7 bases, with 16 bases left between them. CDR1 and CDR2 (germline): MNHNS, SASEGT. The CDR3 bases are TGTGCCAGCAGCCCGAGCTCCGCGGGGAATGAGCAGTTCTTC. Translating it yields CASSPSSAGNEQFF.

This clone was observed many times. V and J are TRBV18 and TRBJ2-7, with TRBD1 matching over 7 bases. Germline lookup yields CDR1 KGHSH and CDR2 LQKENI. The CDR3 totals 13 residues. The V and J ends lost 3 bases and 4 bases, in that order; junction bases with no gene match: 3. CDR3 residues: CASSPGTEYEQYF. In DNA form, the CDR3 reads TGTGCCAGCTCACCCGGGACAGAGTACGAGCAGTACTTC.

DNA for the CDR3: TGTGCCAGCAGCCCACGGGGAGAACAAGAGACCCAGTACTTC. This sequence encodes CASSPRGEQETQYF. The rearrangement joins TRBV12-3 or TRBV12-4 to TRBJ2-5; possibly TRBD2 for D (5 bases). The CDR3 sequence is 14 residues long. Trimming shortened V by 6 bases and J by 2 bases, and 13 bases separated the two germline ends.

This clone was counted many times. A single base separates this from a much larger clone, so it may be a read error. The chain employs TRBV12-3 or TRBV12-4 and TRBJ1-1; TRBD1 aligns across 7 bases. With 3 bases clipped from V and 4 bases from J, the junction kept 5 bases outside the gene matches. CDR3 length: 14 amino acids. The CDR3 DNA is TGTGCCAGCAGTTTGGAGACAGGGTGCACTGAAGCTTTCTTT. Translated, it gives CASSLETGCTEAFF.

The chain uses TRBV28 and TRBJ2-3; weak D call: TRBD2 (6 bases). V was cut by 2 bases and J by 6 bases, with 15 bases left in between. CDR1 and CDR2 from the germline V gene are MDHEN and SYDVKM. This CDR3 spans 15 amino acids. The CDR3 loop is CASSLKLGGEDTQYF. Written as DNA, the CDR3 is TGTGCCAGCAGTTTAAAACTCGGGGGAGAGGATACGCAGTATTTT.

This clone was picked up many times. The chain is built from TRBV28 and TRBJ2-6; 7 nucleotides match TRBD2. The germline V gene has CDR1 MDHEN and CDR2 SYDVKM. CDR3 length equals 15 residues. V lost 5 bases and J lost 3; bases outside the gene matches: 4. CDR3 sequence: CASSGGGGGANVLTF. The CDR3 DNA follows: TGTGCCAGCAGTGGGGGGGGAGGTGGGGCCAACGTCCTGACTTTC.

The sample holds many counts of this clone. V gene TRBV5-1 combines with J gene TRBJ2-7, with D possibly matching TRBD2 (7 bases). The germline CDR1 and CDR2 sequences are SGHRS and YFSETQ. Trimming left V 4 bases short and J 5 bases short, with 13 bases between. The CDR3 extends over 13 amino acids. The CDR3: CASSRGGGNEQYF. The CDR3 DNA sequence: TGCGCCAGCAGCCGGGGCGGGGGCAACGAGCAGTACTTC.

The V gene is TRBV30, the J gene TRBJ1-5; the D gene is possibly TRBD1 (6 bases). The CDR3 runs 15 residues. The germline gives CDR1 GTSNPN, CDR2 SVGIG (reference sequence). Trimming stripped 2 bases from V and 2 bases from J, with 13 bases between. CDR3 sequence (DNA): TGTGCCTGGAGTCACAGGTCAGGGGGCAATCAGCCCCAGCATTTT. Encoded protein: CAWSHRSGGNQPQHF.

This clone appeared many times. V gene TRBV10-3 combines with J gene TRBJ2-2, with D tentatively TRBD2 (6 bases). The germline V gene encodes CDR1 ENHRY and CDR2 SYGVKD. The CDR3 contains 14 residues. Trimming pared 4 bases from V and 4 bases from J, leaving 10 bases between. DNA of the CDR3: TGTGCCATCAGTGCCCCCGGGGGCACCGGGGAGCTGTTTTTT. It is translated as CAISAPGGTGELFF.

This clone was counted many times. The J gene is TRBJ2-2, the V gene TRBV12-3 or TRBV12-4; 10 bases are a match to TRBD2. The junction had 12 bases not matched to a gene; V was cut back by 3 bases and J by 5 bases. The CDR3 consists of 18 residues. As DNA, the CDR3 is TGTGCCAGCAGTTTGCCTAGCGGGAGTGGTGGGGGTACCGGGGAGCTGTTTTTT. Translated: CASSLPSGSGGGTGELFF.

This clone occurred many times. CDR3 sequence reads: CSARNGGYTF. The DNA for the CDR3 is TGCAGTGCTAGAAATGGCGGCTACACCTTC. V and J are TRBV20-1 and TRBJ1-2; D unclear. The CDR3 is made up of 10 amino acids. V dropped 2 bases and J dropped 8 bases, with 6 bases sitting between them. The germline V gene has CDR1 DFQATT and CDR2 SNEGSKA (reference sequence).